This TCR beta chain was sequenced for a study of blood T cell repertoires in COVID-19. Study background: Sites in the United States, Italy and Spain provided acute and convalescent COVID-19 samples. Sample material is recorded as cDNA or gDNA derived from T cells, B-cell-depleted T cells, or PBMCs.

TCRdb's table, derived via immunoSEQ multiplex PCR, lists solely in-frame clones and lacks some. This table has roughly 350,000 clones, 75% to 90% appearing once. After removal of 5 bases from V and 1 base from J, the junction contained 6 bases not matched to a gene. CDR1 and CDR2 (germline): LNHDA, SQIVND (reference sequence). This CDR3 spans 18 amino acids. Sequencing was done on a sample of peripheral blood. The clonotype was recovered from a woman in her late teens or twenties with acute or convalescent COVID-19. The chain is built from TRBV19 and TRBJ2-1; 15 nucleotides line up with TRBD2. Here the CDR3 reads CASSSNGLAGGSYNEQFF. Here the CDR3 DNA reads TGTGCCAGTAGTTCGAACGGACTAGCGGGGGGGTCCTACAATGAGCAGTTCTTC. Together with reference TRBV19 and TRBJ2-1, the CDR3 gives the full variable domain: DGGITQSPKYLFRKEGQNVTLSCEQNLNHDAMYWYRQDPGQGLRLIYYSQIVNDFQKGDIAEGYSVSREKKESFPLTVTSAQKNPTAFYLCASSSNGLAGGSYNEQFFGPGTRLTVL.